This TCR beta chain was recorded in a study of blood T cell repertoires in COVID-19. Study-level background: COVID-19 samples from acute and convalescent phases originated in the United States, Italy and Spain. T cells, B-cell-depleted T cells, or PBMCs supplied cDNA or gDNA.

With V trimmed by 4 bases and J by 4 bases, 9 bases remained unmatched. CDR1 and CDR2 from the germline V gene are SGHRS and YFSETQ. The CDR3 is 15 amino acids. Original data processing: It was from reference gene primer amplification that nucleated cell counts were estimated. Sequenced by immunoSEQ multiplex PCR; TCRdb stores in-frame clones only, minus some. V and J calls and clone size are as listed in that table; D and trimming were resolved from the DNA. The sample records some 180,000 clones, 70% to 90% being singletons. The V and J genes are TRBV5-1 and TRBJ2-7; 9 bases map to TRBD2. The sequence came from a man between 60 and 75 years old with active or convalescent COVID-19. Sample: peripheral blood. CDR3 loop: CASSLAGSGGYEQYF. CDR3 in DNA: TGCGCCAGCAGCCTAGCTGGTAGCGGGGGATACGAGCAGTACTTC.